This TCR beta chain originates from a study of beta chain features in type 1 diabetes. Study findings and constraints: Sampled from patients, naive, central memory and Treg TCRB repertoires appeared more similar than those sampled from healthy donors. Among type 1 diabetes patients, VDJ junctions had fewer insertions and more deletions.

The study reverse transcribed the entire isolated RNA, so it sequenced expressed TCRB transcripts. Sequenced naive, central memory and regulatory T cell samples produced an average of roughly 3.5 million reads. Clones were read by immunoSEQ multiplex PCR, and TCRdb kept only the in-frame ones, dropping some. Of 300,000 to 450,000 clones in the sample, over 9.5% are singletons; the top ten hold less than 0.02%. To note about this clone: Its antigen is unidentified.

The TCR was taken from a man younger than 30 in good health. Sequencing was carried out using naive CD4+ T cells from blood.

CDR3: CASSFNSNQPQHF. CDR3 bases: TGTGCCAGCAGCTTTAATAGCAATCAGCCCCAGCATTTT. The chain recombines TRBV7-6 with TRBJ1-5; no firm D call. The CDR3 sequence is 13 residues long. Trimming cost V 3 bases and J 0 bases, with 3 bases left between them. Germline-derived CDR1 and CDR2 are SGHVS and FNYEAQ.